This T cell receptor (beta chain) stems from a study of blood T cell repertoires in COVID-19 (dated by TCRdb to about 2020). About the study as a whole: Collaborator samples came from the United States, Italy and Spain and covered acute and convalescent phases of COVID-19. Samples were obtained from the ongoing ImmuneRACE study (first 160 participants) and from 1,200 or so subjects provided by 6 global collaborators. Subjects who had been exposed to COVID-19, were actively infected with it, or had recovered from it provided the deeply sampled blood TCRbeta repertoires that made up the dataset. The prospective study material was composed of cDNA or gDNA derived from T cells, B-cell-depleted T cells, or PBMCs. The sample metadata nearly always contained a de-identified subject ID, COVID-19 status, age in years and sex. The repertoires were released in a freely available public database intended as a resource for research on the immune response to SARS-CoV-2. HLA class I and class II types, where available, came from metadata supplied by the sample provider rather than from assay-based typing.

Broader findings and caveats from the paper: How much clinical and demographic metadata was included differed by source and by participant, and the metadata was provided uncurated.

One collaborating source in Seattle enrolled patients while the patients were actively infected and followed the patients over time throughout the course of disease. Collaborating institutions collected whole blood in K2EDTA tubes following their own protocols. Collaborator samples were shipped for TCRbeta analysis as frozen whole blood, isolated PBMCs, or DNA extracted from either sample type. TCRbeta CDR3 regions were amplified from genomic DNA using the immunoSEQ Assay, a bias-controlled multiplex PCR. Concerning the study's data processing: The number of nucleated cells in each sample was estimated from the amplification of reference gene primers within the assay. To quantify the absolute abundance of each unique TCRbeta CDR3 rearrangement, sequence reads were collapsed and filtered. Productive Simpson clonality was computed per sample as the square root of Simpson's diversity index over productive rearrangements. What TCRdb holds here is the immuneACCESS table cut down to in-frame rearrangements. Part of the clones is not present; checked against another copy, under half of the missing clones reflect an unresolved V gene, and the others are unexplained. That table furnishes V, J and clone size, whereas the DNA furnished D and trimming. In this sample the table shows fewer than 300,000 clones, about 86% of which occur a single time. The ten largest clones represent approximately 12% of the sample.

Reading from cysteine to phenylalanine, the CDR3 counts 14 amino acids. The retained sequence is limited to the CDR3, 42 bases, with the frame set at the first base. From V the trimming removes 4 bases and from J it removes 3 bases, while the gene matches leave 4 bases of the junction unaccounted for. CDR1 LGHNT and CDR2 FRNRAP were looked up in the germline V gene. Worth noting for this clone: The target of this receptor is not known. Base qualities are not at hand, and no much larger clone is one base apart.

The sequence came from a young woman with COVID-19, enrolled during active disease. Sequences were obtained from peripheral blood. The rearranged segments are TRBV12-5 and TRBJ2-7; 9 junctional bases match TRBD1. The nucleotide sequence is TGTGCTAGTGGTTCCACGGGACAGGGCTACGAGCAGTACTTC. Its protein product is CASGSTGQGYEQYF. The variable domain in full, with residues beyond the CDR3 obtained from the reference TRBV12-5 and TRBJ2-7 genes, is DARVTQTPRHKVTEMGQEVTMRCQPILGHNTVFWYRQTMMQGLELLAYFRNRAPLDDSGMPKDRFSAEMPDATLATLKIQPSEPRDSAVYFCASGSTGQGYEQYFGPGTRLTVT.